The following is a TCR beta chain sequence with its context. These data belong to a study of T cell changes during pregnancy in multiple sclerosis. Sequencing was performed with immunoSEQ multiplex PCR; in TCRdb, only in-frame clones are kept and a portion is missing. This table has about 60,000 clones, about 90% appearing once. The sample consisted of peripheral blood, taken in the second trimester of pregnancy. This receptor was identified in a female donor in good health, enrolled as a control in a pregnancy study.

CDR3 residues: CASSSWGDYGYTF. CDR3 nucleotide sequence: TGTGCCAGCAGCTCATGGGGGGACTATGGCTACACCTTC. The chain couples TRBV7-9 to TRBJ1-2; TRBD1 might be the D (5 bases). The CDR3 loop spans 13 amino acids. Germline-derived CDR1 and CDR2 are SEHNR and FQNEAQ (reference sequence). Deletions cut 4 bases from V and 3 bases from J, with 9 bases between.